One T cell receptor (beta chain) is described in this entry. This record belongs to a study of blood T cell repertoires in COVID-19. TCRdb's table, derived via immunoSEQ multiplex PCR, lists solely in-frame clones and lacks some. The sample holds some 64,000 clones, 65% to 80% seen once. Germline V gene data show CDR1 as SNHLY and CDR2 as FYNNEI. V trimming: 8 bases; J trimming: 2 bases; junction bases outside the gene matches: 12. This CDR3 spans 16 amino acids. The gene calls are TRBV2 and TRBJ2-3; 8 nucleotides line up with TRBD2. Source material: peripheral blood. This clonotype was obtained from a human donor in a cohort sampled during active COVID-19. CDR3 DNA sequence: TGTGCCAGCGGGACAAGAGCGGGGGAGAACACAGATACGCAGTATTTT. Translated: CASGTRAGENTDTQYF.